This T cell receptor beta chain comes out of a study of T cell responses to AZD1222 COVID-19 vaccine. Overall study results and limits: Donors in the cohort were predominantly white British and more often female, and clonal diversity was possibly underestimated.

V lost 5 bases and J lost 7; bases outside the gene matches: 6. Germline lookup yields CDR1 MNHEY and CDR2 SVGEGT. The CDR3 is made up of 13 amino acids. As regards this clone: Its cognate antigen is unknown.

The data were produced by immunoSEQ multiplex PCR, yet TCRdb's version contains in-frame clones alone and is incomplete. The repertoire includes about 150,000 clones, 94% of them detected once, and roughly 1.3% sits in the top ten. The receptor was derived from an adult in good health. The chain employs TRBV6-2 or TRBV6-3 and TRBJ1-2, with 8 bases lining up with TRBD1. Sequenced here: peripheral blood, sampled on day 0 of AZD1222 vaccination. The CDR3 is CASSQGARGGYTF. The CDR3 DNA sequence: TGTGCCAGCAGTCAGGGGGCGCGTGGTGGCTACACCTTC.